The 23 T cell receptor beta chains below all came from one sample that was sequenced in a study of T cell repertoires in cytomegalovirus infection. TCRdb reanalysed the reads using MiXCR and keeps one entry per CDR3 protein. Here the sample spans roughly 500,000 distinct CDR3 sequences, roughly 46% being singletons. These receptors have no known antigen. The source was cultured PBMCs, collected from culture after CMV antigen stimulation. These receptors were taken from a human donor in good health (CMV status not recorded). Some clones in this sample may be carry-over from other donors' samples.

The chain links TRBV2 to TRBJ1-6; TRBD1 might be the D (5 bases). Germline V gene sequence: CDR1 SNHLY, CDR2 FYNNEI. This CDR3 contains 16 residues. Trimming removed 5 bases at V and 6 bases at J, with 17 bases between. The CDR3 spells CASSWSDTESNSPLHF. The CDR3 DNA sequence: TGTGCCAGCAGTTGGTCGGACACGGAATCTAATTCACCCCTCCACTTT. Combining the CDR3 with reference TRBV2 and TRBJ1-6 gives the whole variable domain EPEVTQTPSHQVTQMGQEVILRCVPISNHLYFYWYRQILGQKVEFLVSFYNNEISEKSEIFDDQFSVERPDGSNFTLKIRSTKLEDSAMYFCASSWSDTESNSPLHFGNGTRLTVT.

The J gene is TRBJ2-1, the V gene TRBV18, with D unresolved. Germline CDR1 is KGHSH and CDR2 is LQKENI. This CDR3 is built from 12 residues. V was trimmed by 0 bases and J by 12 bases, leaving 9 bases between them. The CDR3 coding sequence is TGTGCCAGCTCACCACCGGTAGGTGGGCAGTTCTTC. This codes for CASSPPVGGQFF.

This sequence joins TRBV7-6 and TRBJ1-2, with a possible D match to TRBD1 (6 bases). The V gene's germline CDR1 is SGHVS and CDR2 FNYEAQ. This CDR3 spans 15 amino acids. V dropped 5 bases and J dropped 5 bases, with 18 bases sitting between them. CDR3 residues: CASSPPGGRRYGYTF. In DNA, the CDR3 is TGTGCCAGCAGCCCCCCTGGGGGGCGCCGGTATGGCTACACCTTC.

A few counts support this clonotype. The rearrangement uses TRBV11-2 and TRBJ1-6, with 7 bases matching TRBD1. V trimming: 5 bases; J trimming: 7 bases; junction bases outside the gene matches: 11. This CDR3 is 16 amino acids long. In germline, CDR1 is SGHAT, CDR2 FQNNGV. CDR3 nucleotide sequence: TGTGCCAGCAGCCCGCGACAGGGCTTGGTAAATTCACCCCTCCACTTT. It is translated as CASSPRQGLVNSPLHF.

This clonotype has a handful of counts. The V gene is TRBV12-3 or TRBV12-4, the J gene TRBJ2-5; 15 positions agree with TRBD2. Trimming removed 6 bases from V and 3 bases from J; junction bases left unmatched: 5. The CDR3 has 16 residues. CDR3 loop: CASRGLAGGPEETQYF. The CDR3 DNA reads as TGTGCCAGCAGAGGACTAGCGGGGGGGCCAGAAGAGACCCAGTACTTC.

This clonotype was observed at least ten times. This sequence joins TRBV7-2 and TRBJ2-1, with 9 bases that match TRBD2. CDR3 length: 16 residues. The trim removed 0 bases at V and 4 bases at J, leaving 4 bases unmatched. Per germline, CDR1 SGHTA and CDR2 FQGNSA. This chain's CDR3 is CASSLASSGAYNEQFF. The CDR3 DNA reads as TGTGCCAGCAGCTTAGCGTCTAGCGGGGCGTACAATGAGCAGTTCTTC.

This clonotype was seen a few times. CDR3 loop: CASSLAQGITEAFF. CDR3 sequence (DNA): TGTGCCAGCAGTTTAGCGCAAGGGATTACTGAAGCTTTCTTT. The chain recombines TRBV12-3 or TRBV12-4 with TRBJ1-1; no definite D call. With 0 bases removed from V and 5 bases from J, the gap between germline ends came to 10 bases. CDR3 length: 14 amino acids.

The V call is TRBV29-1, the J call TRBJ2-3, with TRBD1 identical over 9 bases. Germline V gives CDR1 SQVTM, CDR2 ANQGSEA. CDR3 length equals 13 residues. J was trimmed by 4 bases and V by 7 bases; bases with no gene match: 6. CDR3 loop: CSAGTGRADTQYF. For the CDR3, the DNA is TGCAGCGCCGGGACAGGGAGAGCAGATACGCAGTATTTT.

The CDR3 nucleotides read TGCAGTGCTAGAACGGGACAGCCAGCCAAAAACATTCAGTACTTC. Translation: CSARTGQPAKNIQYF. The rearrangement links TRBV20-1 to TRBJ2-4; 7 bases agree with TRBD1. V lost 2 bases to trimming and J lost 0 bases; unmatched junction nucleotides: 4. Germline V gene lookup returns CDR1 DFQATT and CDR2 SNEGSKA (reference sequence). The CDR3 length is 15 residues.

This clonotype appeared a few times. The chain combines TRBV19 with TRBJ2-3; weak D call: TRBD1 (5 bases). Germline V CDR1 and CDR2: LNHDA, SQIVND (reference sequence). Trimming removed 6 bases from V and 5 bases from J, with 9 bases in between. This CDR3 has 12 amino acids. In DNA, the CDR3 is TGTGCCAGTAGAGGGGCCGGAGATACGCAGTATTTT. Translated: CASRGAGDTQYF.

The V gene is TRBV19, the J gene TRBJ2-3; 9 positions agree with TRBD2. V lost 5 bases to trimming and J lost 2 bases; unmatched junction nucleotides: 5. The V gene's germline CDR1 is LNHDA and CDR2 SQIVND (reference sequence). The CDR3 loop spans 15 amino acids. The CDR3 region is CASSFSGGDTDTQYF. DNA for the CDR3: TGTGCCAGTAGTTTTAGCGGGGGTGACACAGATACGCAGTATTTT.

This clonotype was seen a handful of times. This rearrangement joins TRBV20-1 to TRBJ1-2; TRBD1 matches at 7 bases. Trimming at V came to 2 bases and at J to 6 bases, leaving 6 bases not matched to a gene. CDR1 DFQATT and CDR2 SNEGSKA come from the germline V gene (reference sequence). The CDR3 totals 13 residues. CDR3 sequence (DNA): TGCAGTGCTAGAACAGGGGACGGACATGGCTACACCTTC. Its translation: CSARTGDGHGYTF.

The V gene is TRBV3-1, the J gene TRBJ2-7; 11 bases fit TRBD2. This CDR3 has 16 amino acids. Germline trimming cut 1 base from V and 2 bases from J; bases unmatched to any gene: 4. CDR1 and CDR2 (germline): LGHDT, YNNKEL (reference sequence). Here the CDR3 reads CASSQGLAGQTYEQYF. The CDR3 DNA reads TGTGCCAGCAGCCAAGGACTAGCGGGACAGACCTACGAGCAGTACTTC.

This clonotype was counted ten times or more. The chain carries TRBV7-6 and TRBJ2-7, with D possibly TRBD2 on 6 matching bases. Germline V lookup: CDR1 SGHVS, CDR2 FNYEAQ. This CDR3 is built from 15 residues. V lost 1 base and J 4 bases, leaving 14 bases between the germline ends. The CDR3 protein is CASSLDGSGAYEQYF. DNA for the CDR3: TGTGCCAGCAGCTTAGACGGGAGCGGTGCTTACGAGCAGTACTTC.

The rearrangement links TRBV7-8 to TRBJ2-7; tentative D call: TRBD1 (6 bases). With 5 bases removed from V and 7 bases from J, the gap between germline ends came to 15 bases. The CDR3 length is 13 residues. CDR1 SGHVS and CDR2 FQNEAQ come from the germline V gene. For the CDR3, the DNA is TGTGCCAGCAGCGTAACAGGGCGCGAAGAGCAGTACTTC. Its translation: CASSVTGREEQYF.

This clonotype was seen only a few times. The V call is TRBV2, the J call TRBJ2-7; either TRBD1 or TRBD2 may supply D (5 bases each). Germline V lookup: CDR1 SNHLY, CDR2 FYNNEI. V was clipped by 8 bases and J by 5 bases, with 16 bases between them. This CDR3 contains 13 residues. The CDR3 DNA sequence: TGTGCCAGCGGGGACCCCATCGTCCACGAGCAGTACTTC. Protein product: CASGDPIVHEQYF.

The V call is TRBV25-1, the J call TRBJ1-1; 9 positions agree with TRBD1. Germline V lookup: CDR1 MGHDK, CDR2 SYGVNS. Trimming took 6 bases from V and 4 from J; bases not matched to a gene: 18. There are 18 residues in the CDR3. The CDR3 reads CASSGVGQGAPRGTEAFF. The DNA of the CDR3 is TGTGCCAGCAGCGGGGTGGGACAGGGAGCCCCGAGGGGCACTGAAGCTTTCTTT.

A remark on this clonotype: No conserved phenylalanine or tryptophan is present at the end of the CDR3, so a read error is the likely explanation. The chain is built from TRBV7-2 and TRBJ2-3; D is perhaps TRBD2 (6 bases). CDR3 size: 20 residues. Trimming cost V 1 base and J 2 bases, with 25 bases left between them. Germline loops: CDR1 SGHTA, CDR2 FQGNSA. In nucleotides, the CDR3 is TGTGCCAGCAGCTTAGAAGATCGCGCACGGGAGTGGGATAACACAGATACGCAGTATTTG. Residues: CASSLEDRAREWDNTDTQYL.

The CDR3 protein is CASSYSSGTPYNEQFF. CDR3 in DNA: TGTGCCAGCAGTTACTCAAGCGGGACCCCCTACAATGAGCAGTTCTTC. The chain couples TRBV6-2 or TRBV6-3 to TRBJ2-1, with 7 bases identical to TRBD2. After removal of 0 bases from V and 2 bases from J, the junction contained 4 bases not matched to a gene. Germline V gene lookup returns CDR1 MNHEY and CDR2 SVGEGT. CDR3 length: 16 amino acids.

This clonotype showed up just a few times. The genes are TRBV3-1 and TRBJ2-7; D is unclear. Trimming left V 1 base short and J 8 bases short, with 12 bases between. Germline CDR1 LGHDT, CDR2 YNNKEL (reference sequence). This CDR3 comprises 13 residues. The CDR3 region is CASSQGLSYKQYF. The CDR3 nucleotides are TGTGCCAGCAGCCAAGGGCTCTCGTATAAGCAGTACTTC.

This clonotype was seen more than once but under ten times. This chain joins TRBV7-6 and TRBJ2-3; D perhaps matches TRBD2 (6 bases). Trimming left V 6 bases short and J 0 bases short, with 13 bases between. From germline, CDR1 is SGHVS and CDR2 FNYEAQ. The CDR3 spans 15 residues. CDR3 nucleotide sequence: TGTGCCAGCAGTTCGGAGGGGACTAGCACAGATACGCAGTATTTT. Translation gives CASSSEGTSTDTQYF.

This chain joins TRBV20-1 and TRBJ1-2; 9 nucleotides line up with TRBD1. Germline CDR1 reads DFQATT; CDR2 reads SNEGSKA (reference sequence). There are 13 residues in the CDR3. V dropped 4 bases and J dropped 5; count of bases not matched to a gene: 5. For the CDR3, the DNA is TGCAGTGCTACCACAGGGGGCCGGTATGGCTACACCTTC. This sequence encodes CSATTGGRYGYTF.

V and J are TRBV2 and TRBJ1-4; TRBD1 might be the D (5 bases). This CDR3 is 11 amino acids long. Trimming stripped 9 bases from V and 12 bases from J, with 14 bases between. From germline, CDR1 is SNHLY and CDR2 FYNNEI. DNA of the CDR3: TGTGCCAGTGCGGGGCAGGTTGAACTGTTTTTT. Encoded protein: CASAGQVELFF.